This T cell receptor beta chain was obtained from a study of glioma-infiltrating T cells after dendritic cell vaccination. Whole-study context: Samples are from glioblastoma patients in Phase I and II dendritic cell vaccine trials.

This CDR3 spans 14 amino acids. Trimming took 5 bases from V and 0 from J, leaving 11 bases between them. The germline V gene encodes CDR1 SGHNT and CDR2 YENEEA. Study findings and constraints: Estimated pretreatment TIL content predicted outcome after dendritic cell vaccination.

Regarding this clone: Its antigen is not identified.

Profiling relied on immunoSEQ multiplex PCR, and the TCRdb table lists in-frame clones only, not all of them. The sample records tens of thousands of clones, roughly 87% being singletons. This TCR was recovered from a human donor with glioblastoma. The chain joins TRBV11-3 to TRBJ2-7; a weak D match, TRBD1 (6 bases). Source: blood, taken before dendritic cell vaccination. The CDR3 reads CASSRADSSYEQYF. The CDR3 DNA reads as TGTGCCAGCAGCCGAGCGGACAGCTCCTACGAGCAGTACTTC.